The sequence of this T cell receptor (beta chain) was determined in a study of T cells after yellow fever vaccination. One entry per CDR3 protein, called by TCRdb with MiXCR from the 5' RACE reads. Seen here are hundreds of thousands of distinct CDR3 sequences, 4.1% observed once, and the top ten hold 20% to 25%. V lost 1 base, J lost 6 bases, and 13 bases lay in between. The CDR3 contains 15 residues. Per germline, CDR1 SGHRS and CDR2 YFSETQ. Notes on this clonotype: What it recognizes is unknown.

Whole-study findings and limits: A secondary response was less intense yet reached its peak sooner, at day 5 versus 15. Detected again after the booster were most primary-vaccination clones, at 96% CD4 and 88% CD8. A small share of clonotypes appeared in both CD4 and CD8 compartments.

Sequencing used PBMCs, obtained 5 days after the yellow fever booster vaccination. V gene TRBV5-1 combines with J gene TRBJ2-2; possibly TRBD1 for D (6 bases). The source is a man aged 18-30 years who received the YFV17D yellow fever vaccine. This CDR3 is CASSLMAGAPGELFF. CDR3 coding DNA: TGCGCCAGCAGCTTGATGGCAGGGGCCCCCGGGGAGCTGTTTTTT.